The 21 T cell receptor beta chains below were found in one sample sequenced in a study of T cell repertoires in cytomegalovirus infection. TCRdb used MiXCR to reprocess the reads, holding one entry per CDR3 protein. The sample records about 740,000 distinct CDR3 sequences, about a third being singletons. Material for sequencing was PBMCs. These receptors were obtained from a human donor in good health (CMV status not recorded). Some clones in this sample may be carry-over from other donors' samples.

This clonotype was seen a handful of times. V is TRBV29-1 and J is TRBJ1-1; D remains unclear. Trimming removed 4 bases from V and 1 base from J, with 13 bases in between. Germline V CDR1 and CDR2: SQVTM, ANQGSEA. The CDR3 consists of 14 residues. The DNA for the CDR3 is TGCAGCGTTGTCGGGGAGGGTGAGAACACTGAAGCTTTCTTT. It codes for CSVVGEGENTEAFF.

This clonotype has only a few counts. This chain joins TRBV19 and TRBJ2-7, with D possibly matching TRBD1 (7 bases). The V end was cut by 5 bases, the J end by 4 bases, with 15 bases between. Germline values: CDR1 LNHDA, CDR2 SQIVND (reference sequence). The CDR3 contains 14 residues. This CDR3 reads CASSDTGDFYEQYF. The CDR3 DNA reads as TGTGCCAGTAGTGATACAGGGGACTTTTACGAGCAGTACTTC.

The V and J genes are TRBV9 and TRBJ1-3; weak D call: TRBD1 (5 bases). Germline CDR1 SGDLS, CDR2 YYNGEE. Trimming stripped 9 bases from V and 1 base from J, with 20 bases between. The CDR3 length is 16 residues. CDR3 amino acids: CAITRDEGKSGNTIYF. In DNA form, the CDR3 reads TGTGCCATCACCCGGGACGAAGGAAAGTCTGGAAACACCATATATTTT.

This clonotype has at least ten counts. CDR3 in DNA: TGTGCCAGCAGCTGGGCGGGGATCACAGATACGCAGTATTTT. Its protein is CASSWAGITDTQYF. V is TRBV7-9 and J is TRBJ2-3; D may be TRBD2 (6 bases). This CDR3 spans 14 amino acids. V lost 4 bases, J lost 2 bases, and 10 bases lay in between. Germline V CDR1 and CDR2: SEHNR, FQNEAQ (reference sequence). Full variable domain (rest looked up from reference TRBV7-9 and TRBJ2-3): DTGVSQNPRHKITKRGQNVTFRCDPISEHNRLYWYRQTLGQGPEFLTYFQNEAQLEKSRLLSDRFSAERPKGSFSTLEIQRTEQGDSAMYLCASSWAGITDTQYFGPGTRLTVL.

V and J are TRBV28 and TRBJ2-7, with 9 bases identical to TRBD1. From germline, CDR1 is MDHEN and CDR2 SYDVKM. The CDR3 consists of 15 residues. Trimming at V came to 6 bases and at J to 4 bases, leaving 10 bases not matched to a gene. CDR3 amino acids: CASRVTGTGIYEQYF. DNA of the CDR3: TGTGCCAGCAGGGTGACCGGGACAGGGATTTACGAGCAGTACTTC.

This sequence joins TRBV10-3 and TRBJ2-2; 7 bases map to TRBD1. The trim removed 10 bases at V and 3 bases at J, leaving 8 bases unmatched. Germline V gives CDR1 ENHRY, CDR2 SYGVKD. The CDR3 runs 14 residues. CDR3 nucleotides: TGTGCCAAAAGGGACAGCCCCGACACCGGGGAGCTGTTTTTT. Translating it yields CAKRDSPDTGELFF.

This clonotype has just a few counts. CDR3 residues: CASSLGTPDTGDTQYF. The CDR3 DNA reads TGTGCCAGCAGTTTGGGGACCCCAGACACCGGAGATACGCAGTATTTT. The chain employs TRBV27 and TRBJ2-3, with D perhaps given as TRBD1 or TRBD2 (5 bases each). This CDR3 comprises 16 residues. Trimming took 3 bases from V and 5 from J, leaving 18 bases between them. Per the germline V gene, CDR1 is MNHEY and CDR2 is SMNVEV (reference sequence).

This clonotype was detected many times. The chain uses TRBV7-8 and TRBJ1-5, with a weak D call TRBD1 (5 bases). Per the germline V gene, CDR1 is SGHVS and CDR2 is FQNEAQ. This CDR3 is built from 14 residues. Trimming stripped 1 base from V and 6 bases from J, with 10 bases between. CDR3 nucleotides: TGTGCCAGCAGCTTAGAAAGGGGAGGTCAGCCCCAGCATTTT. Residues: CASSLERGGQPQHF.

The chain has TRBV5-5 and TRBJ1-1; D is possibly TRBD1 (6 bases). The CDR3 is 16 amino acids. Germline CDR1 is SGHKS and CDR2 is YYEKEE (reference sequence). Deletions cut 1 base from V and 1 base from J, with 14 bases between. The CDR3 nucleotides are TGTGCCAGCAGCTTGTATTTGGACAGAGAGAACACTGAAGCTTTCTTT. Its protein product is CASSLYLDRENTEAFF.

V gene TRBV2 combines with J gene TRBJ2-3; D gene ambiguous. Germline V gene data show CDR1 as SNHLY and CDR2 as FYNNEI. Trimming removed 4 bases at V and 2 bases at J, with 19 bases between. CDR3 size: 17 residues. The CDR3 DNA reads TGTGCCAGCAGTGTAGAAACGGTCCCTCAGGCCACAGATACGCAGTATTTT. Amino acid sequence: CASSVETVPQATDTQYF.

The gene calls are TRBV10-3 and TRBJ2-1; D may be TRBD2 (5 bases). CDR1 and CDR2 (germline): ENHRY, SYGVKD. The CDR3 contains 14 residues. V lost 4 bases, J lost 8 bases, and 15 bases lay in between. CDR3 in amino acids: CAISGVDSSDEQFF. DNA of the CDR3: TGTGCCATCAGTGGGGTGGACTCCTCCGATGAGCAGTTCTTC.

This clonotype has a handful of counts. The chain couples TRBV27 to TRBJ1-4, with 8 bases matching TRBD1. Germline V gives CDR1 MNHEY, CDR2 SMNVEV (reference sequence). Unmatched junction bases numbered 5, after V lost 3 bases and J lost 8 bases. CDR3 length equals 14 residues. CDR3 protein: CASSLQGAGEKLFF. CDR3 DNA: TGTGCCAGCAGTTTGCAGGGGGCAGGCGAAAAACTGTTTTTT.

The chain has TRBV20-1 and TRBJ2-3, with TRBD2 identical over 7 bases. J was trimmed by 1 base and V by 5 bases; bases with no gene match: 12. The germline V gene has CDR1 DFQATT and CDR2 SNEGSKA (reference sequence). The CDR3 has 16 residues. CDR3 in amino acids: CSAPERPGLRTDTQYF. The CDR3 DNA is TGCAGTGCTCCTGAAAGACCGGGACTACGCACAGATACGCAGTATTTT.

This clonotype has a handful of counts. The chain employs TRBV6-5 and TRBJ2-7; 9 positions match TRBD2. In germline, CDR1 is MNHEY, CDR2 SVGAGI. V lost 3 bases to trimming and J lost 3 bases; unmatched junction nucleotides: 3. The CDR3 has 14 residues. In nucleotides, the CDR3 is TGTGCCAGCAGTTATATTAGCGGGGGCTACGAGCAGTACTTC. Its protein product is CASSYISGGYEQYF.

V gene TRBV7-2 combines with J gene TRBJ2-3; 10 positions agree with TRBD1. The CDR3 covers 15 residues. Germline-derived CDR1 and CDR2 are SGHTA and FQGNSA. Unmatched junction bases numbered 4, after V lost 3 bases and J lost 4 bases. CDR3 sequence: CASSFPGTGADTQYF. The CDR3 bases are TGTGCCAGCAGCTTCCCCGGGACAGGGGCAGATACGCAGTATTTT.

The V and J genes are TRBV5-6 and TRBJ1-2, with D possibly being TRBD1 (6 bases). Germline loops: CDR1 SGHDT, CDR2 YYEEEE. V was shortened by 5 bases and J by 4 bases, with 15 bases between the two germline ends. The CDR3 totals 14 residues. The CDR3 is CASSPRGATYGYTF. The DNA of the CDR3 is TGTGCCAGCAGTCCGCGGGGGGCTACCTATGGCTACACCTTC. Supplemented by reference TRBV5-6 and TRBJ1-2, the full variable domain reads DAGVTQSPTHLIKTRGQQVTLRCSPKSGHDTVSWYQQALGQGPQFIFQYYEEEERQRGNFPDRFSGHQFPNYSSELNVNALLLGDSALYLCASSPRGATYGYTFGSGTRLTVV.

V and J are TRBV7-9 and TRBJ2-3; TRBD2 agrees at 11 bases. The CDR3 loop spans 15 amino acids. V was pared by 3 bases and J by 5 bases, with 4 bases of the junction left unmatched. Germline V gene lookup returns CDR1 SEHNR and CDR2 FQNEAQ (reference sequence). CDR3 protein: CASSFTSGRQDTQYF. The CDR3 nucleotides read TGTGCCAGCAGCTTTACTAGCGGGAGACAAGATACGCAGTATTTT.

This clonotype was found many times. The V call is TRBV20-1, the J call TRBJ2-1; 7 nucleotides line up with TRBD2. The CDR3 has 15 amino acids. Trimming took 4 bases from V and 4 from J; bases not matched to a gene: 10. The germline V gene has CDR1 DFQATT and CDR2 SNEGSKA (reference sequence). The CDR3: CSATSYTGGYNEQFF. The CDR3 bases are TGCAGTGCTACGAGCTACACGGGAGGTTACAATGAGCAGTTCTTC.

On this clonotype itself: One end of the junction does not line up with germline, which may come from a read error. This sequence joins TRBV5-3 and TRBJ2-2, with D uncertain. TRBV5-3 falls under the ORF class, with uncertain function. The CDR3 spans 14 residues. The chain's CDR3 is CASSLFSSPGELFF. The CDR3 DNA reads TGTGCCAGCAGCTTGTTCAGTTCCCCCGGGGAGCTGTTTTTT.

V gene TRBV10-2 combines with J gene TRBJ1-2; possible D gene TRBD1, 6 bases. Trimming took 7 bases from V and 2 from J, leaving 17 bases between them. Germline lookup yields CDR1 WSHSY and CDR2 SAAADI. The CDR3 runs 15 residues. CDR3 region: CASNPGGGPNYGYTF. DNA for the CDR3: TGCGCCAGCAACCCGGGGGGGGGGCCGAACTATGGCTACACCTTC.

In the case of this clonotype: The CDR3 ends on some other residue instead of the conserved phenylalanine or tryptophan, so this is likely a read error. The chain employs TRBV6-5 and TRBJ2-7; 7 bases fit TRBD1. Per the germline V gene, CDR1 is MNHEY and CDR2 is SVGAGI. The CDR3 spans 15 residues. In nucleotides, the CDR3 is TGTCACAGCAGTGAAAGGGGACAGATATCAGTCGAGCAGTACCTC. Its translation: CHSSERGQISVEQYL.